The T cell receptor (beta chain) under discussion was sequenced for a study of human T cells and chemical hapten exposure. Whole-study results and caveats: Among expanded TCRs, significantly more large CDR3 similarity clusters formed than among controls.

With regard to this clonotype: Its antigen is unidentified.

The CDR3 covers 12 residues. Deletions cut 5 bases from V and 0 bases from J, with 4 bases between. As to time point: pre-sensitization, week 0. Sample treatment: therapeutic diphenylcyclopropenone sensitization with weekly scalp DPC. What the library attached to individual cDNA molecules were unique molecular identifiers. TCRdb passed the RACE reads through MiXCR, listing each CDR3 protein once. The sample includes a few hundred thousand distinct CDR3 sequences, roughly 6% of them seen just once. This receptor was obtained from a woman aged 18-29 years with alopecia areata. Some clones in this sample may be carry-over from other donors' samples. The chain carries TRBV12-3 or TRBV12-4 and TRBJ1-1; D not certain. The source material was whole blood, sampled in connection with sensitization to the hapten diphenylcyclopropenone (DPC). The CDR3 DNA reads TGTGCCAGCAGTACCATGAACACTGAAGCTTTCTTT. It translates to CASSTMNTEAFF.